These 7 T cell receptor beta chains originate from one sample sequenced in a study of OX40 agonist ivuxolimab in advanced cancers. Sequencing was performed with immunoSEQ multiplex PCR; in TCRdb, only in-frame clones are kept and a portion is missing. The sample lists about 91,000 clones, just over 85% occurring once. This material consisted of CD4+ or CD8+ T cells sorted from blood, taken in a trial of the OX40 agonist ivuxolimab. These receptors all stem from an adult with an advanced solid tumor such as melanoma, head and neck, liver or kidney cancer.

This chain links TRBV7-2 with TRBJ2-1; 11 bases match TRBD2. The CDR3 is made up of 17 amino acids. Trimming at V came to 5 bases and at J to 7 bases, leaving 13 bases not matched to a gene. The germline V gene has CDR1 SGHTA and CDR2 FQGNSA. CDR3 nucleotides: TGTGCCAGCAGCCCCTGGGGAATAGCGGGAGGGCCGAATGAGCAGTTCTTC. Protein: CASSPWGIAGGPNEQFF.

The rearrangement uses TRBV28 and TRBJ1-2; D unresolved. CDR1 and CDR2 from the germline V gene are MDHEN and SYDVKM. The CDR3 is 11 amino acids. V shed 5 bases and J shed 8 bases, with 9 bases lying between them. CDR3 in DNA: TGTGCCAGCAGTAGGTCAGCCGGCTACACCTTC. This sequence encodes CASSRSAGYTF.

The chain uses TRBV27 and TRBJ2-5, with 12 bases fitting TRBD2. The last part of the DNA fits TRBJ2-7 better; the J call may be wrong. CDR3 size: 15 residues. CDR1 and CDR2 (germline): MNHEY, SMNVEV (reference sequence). The CDR3: CASSRTGTSGYEQYF. In DNA form, the CDR3 reads TGTGCCAGCAGCCGCACCGGGACTAGCGGGTACGAGCAGTACTTC.

The chain recombines TRBV5-4 with TRBJ1-2; 9 bases are a match to TRBD1. The CDR3 sequence is 16 residues long. Germline V lookup: CDR1 SGHNT, CDR2 YYREEE (reference sequence). Unmatched junction bases numbered 16, after V lost 6 bases and J lost 7 bases. The CDR3 DNA reads TGTGCCAGCATTCAAAACACCGGGACAGGGTACTCTGGCTACACCTTC. Encoded protein: CASIQNTGTGYSGYTF.

For the CDR3, the DNA is TGTGCCCAAGGTCCCAGCGGAGTTGGCAATCAGCCCCAGCATTTT. Protein sequence: CAQGPSGVGNQPQHF. The chain carries TRBV28 and TRBJ1-5; D remains unclear. The CDR3 spans 15 residues. Per germline, CDR1 MDHEN and CDR2 SYDVKM. With 11 bases removed from V and 2 bases from J, the gap between germline ends came to 19 bases.

The chain is built from TRBV7-2 and TRBJ1-2; the D gene is possibly TRBD1 (6 bases). Germline lookup yields CDR1 SGHTA and CDR2 FQGNSA. The CDR3 totals 13 residues. The V gene lost 2 bases and the J gene lost 7 bases, with 11 bases spanning the gap. CDR3 DNA sequence: TGTGCCAGCAGCTTAAACAGGGAGTCTGGCTACACCTTC. It is translated as CASSLNRESGYTF.

CDR3 nucleotides: TGTGCCAGCAGTTTGCGCGATACGCAGTATTTT. Translating it yields CASSLRDTQYF. J is TRBJ2-3 and V is TRBV27, with unresolved D. This CDR3 is built from 11 residues. The germline V gene has CDR1 MNHEY and CDR2 SMNVEV (reference sequence). Trimming removed 3 bases at V and 6 bases at J, with 4 bases between.